This passage covers 21 T cell receptor beta chains from one sample sequenced in a study of shared clonotypes between healthy human individuals. Some clones are missing from TCRdb's copy, which holds only in-frame ones; the method was immunoSEQ multiplex PCR. The sample lists 2,500,000 or so clones, over 85% seen once, with around 0.37% in the top ten. Sequenced: naive CD4+ T cells from PBMCs. Subset here: CD45RA+ positively selected. Every receptor here comes from a man between 18 and 29 years old in good health. Some clones in this sample may be carry-over from other donors' samples.

The chain has TRBV6-6 and TRBJ1-5, with 7 bases identical to TRBD1. This CDR3 comprises 15 residues. V lost 4 bases to trimming and J lost 5 bases; unmatched junction nucleotides: 8. Germline CDR1 and CDR2: MNHNY and SVGAGI (reference sequence). CDR3 residues: CASSSGTQGDQPQHF. In DNA, the CDR3 is TGTGCCAGCAGTTCCGGGACTCAGGGGGATCAGCCCCAGCATTTT.

This clone has a single count. CDR3 residues: CASSPWAQPYEQYF. CDR3 nucleotide sequence: TGTGCCAGCAGCCCTTGGGCCCAACCCTACGAGCAGTACTTC. The chain carries TRBV7-9 and TRBJ2-7; D is ambiguous. The germline gives CDR1 SEHNR, CDR2 FQNEAQ (reference sequence). The germline V and J ends were trimmed by 5 bases and 2 bases, with 13 bases remaining between them. This CDR3 comprises 14 residues.

The chain combines TRBV29-1 with TRBJ2-5; D is unresolved. Looked up from germline, CDR1 is SQVTM and CDR2 is ANQGSEA. There are 13 residues in the CDR3. V was pared by 7 bases and J by 5 bases, with 17 bases between. CDR3 DNA: TGCAGCGGCCGAGGACGGTTCTGGGAGACCCAGTACTTC. As protein: CSGRGRFWETQYF.

The V and J genes are TRBV19 and TRBJ1-4; maybe TRBD1 (6 bases). The germline CDR1 and CDR2 sequences are LNHDA and SQIVND (reference sequence). Trimming removed 3 bases at V and 4 bases at J, with 9 bases between. There are 14 residues in the CDR3. CDR3 nucleotides: TGTGCCAGTAGTATCGACAGGATTAATGAAAAACTGTTTTTT. It codes for CASSIDRINEKLFF.

The count of this clone is one. This rearrangement joins TRBV7-3 to TRBJ2-1; 12 bases agree with TRBD2. V was pared by 1 base and J by 7 bases, with 8 bases of the junction left unmatched. The CDR3 runs to 17 residues. Germline V gives CDR1 SGHTA, CDR2 FQGTGA. CDR3 residues: CASSLIASGRAVNEQFF. The CDR3, as DNA: TGTGCCAGCAGCTTAATCGCTAGCGGGAGGGCCGTGAATGAGCAGTTCTTC.

The CDR3 spells CASRGGKRETQYF. In DNA, the CDR3 is TGTGCCAGCAGGGGAGGGAAGAGGGAGACCCAGTACTTC. The chain couples TRBV6-5 to TRBJ2-5; TRBD2 agrees at 7 bases. Germline CDR1 is MNHEY and CDR2 is SVGAGI. There are 13 residues in the CDR3. V was clipped by 6 bases and J by 5 bases; unmatched bases: 6.

This chain links TRBV6-5 with TRBJ1-2, with TRBD1 as a possible D gene (5 bases). Germline loops: CDR1 MNHEY, CDR2 SVGAGI. CDR3 size: 15 residues. The germline V and J ends were trimmed by 6 bases and 6 bases, with 20 bases remaining between them. The CDR3 sequence: CASRSLPQGYDGYTF. DNA for the CDR3: TGTGCCAGCAGGAGCCTCCCGCAGGGTTATGATGGCTACACCTTC.

V usage is TRBV25-1 and J usage is TRBJ1-5; D might be TRBD1 (5 bases). This CDR3 spans 13 amino acids. Germline lookup yields CDR1 MGHDK and CDR2 SYGVNS. V lost 9 bases to trimming and J lost 5 bases, with 14 bases between them. CDR3 sequence: CASSPGRDQPQHF. The DNA of the CDR3 is TGTGCCAGTAGTCCAGGGCGGGATCAGCCCCAGCATTTT.

V is TRBV7-8 and J is TRBJ1-2; perhaps TRBD1 as D (6 bases). CDR1 and CDR2 (germline): SGHVS, FQNEAQ. The CDR3 is 15 amino acids. V lost 5 bases to trimming and J lost 4 bases, with 17 bases between them. The CDR3 region is CASSKQGKGVYGYTF. Written as DNA, the CDR3 is TGTGCCAGCAGCAAACAGGGAAAGGGGGTCTATGGCTACACCTTC.

V is TRBV7-9 and J is TRBJ1-4; D unresolved. The CDR3 extends over 12 amino acids. V dropped 4 bases and J dropped 4 bases, with 4 bases sitting between them. Germline V lookup: CDR1 SEHNR, CDR2 FQNEAQ (reference sequence). CDR3 DNA sequence: TGTGCCAGCAGCTCCGATAATGAAAAACTGTTTTTT. This translates into CASSSDNEKLFF.

J is TRBJ2-7 and V is TRBV4-1; no clear D. Trimming removed 5 bases at V and 2 bases at J, with 10 bases between. The V gene's germline CDR1 is MGHRA and CDR2 YSYEKL. The CDR3 extends over 13 amino acids. The CDR3, as DNA: TGCGCCAGCAGCACAACCGGACCCTACGAGCAGTACTTC. Amino acid sequence: CASSTTGPYEQYF.

The J gene is TRBJ2-7, the V gene TRBV5-6; D possibly uses TRBD1 or TRBD2 (5 bases each). Per the germline V gene, CDR1 is SGHDT and CDR2 is YYEEEE. V lost 4 bases to trimming and J lost 2 bases, with 16 bases between them. The CDR3 is made up of 15 amino acids. For the CDR3, the DNA is TGTGCCAGCAGCCCCGGGACCAACTATCCCTACGAGCAGTACTTC. Translated: CASSPGTNYPYEQYF.

This clone was recorded once. V usage is TRBV28 and J usage is TRBJ2-7, with TRBD2 identical over 7 bases. CDR1 is MDHEN, CDR2 SYDVKM, per germline. The CDR3 has 15 residues. V dropped 5 bases and J dropped 1; count of bases not matched to a gene: 8. The CDR3 protein is CASSTLAEASYEQYF. The CDR3 coding sequence is TGTGCCAGCAGTACTCTAGCGGAGGCTTCCTACGAGCAGTACTTC.

The rearrangement uses TRBV5-1 and TRBJ2-3, with D hard to call. The V end was cut by 1 base, the J end by 5 bases, with 14 bases between. The CDR3 is 15 amino acids. Germline V gene lookup returns CDR1 SGHRS and CDR2 YFSETQ. The CDR3 nucleotides are TGCGCCAGCAGCTTGACACTGGCGTTGAGAGATACGCAGTATTTT. Encoded protein: CASSLTLALRDTQYF.

CDR3 amino acids: CAWSGRGFNQPQHF. The CDR3 coding sequence is TGTGCCTGGAGCGGCAGGGGTTTCAATCAGCCCCAGCATTTT. The chain employs TRBV30 and TRBJ1-5, with D maybe TRBD1 (6 bases). This CDR3 is 14 amino acids long. CDR1 GTSNPN and CDR2 SVGIG come from the germline V gene (reference sequence). V lost 3 bases and J 3 bases, leaving 12 bases between the germline ends.

The chain recombines TRBV30 with TRBJ2-2; 8 bases map to TRBD1. Losses at the gene ends were 7 bases for V and 7 bases for J; bases not matched to a gene: 8. Germline loops: CDR1 GTSNPN, CDR2 SVGIG (reference sequence). The CDR3 extends over 13 amino acids. The CDR3 loop is CAYTGQASGELFF. The CDR3, as DNA: TGTGCCTATACGGGACAGGCGAGCGGGGAGCTGTTTTTT.

The CDR3 DNA follows: TGTGCCAGCAGCTTAGTGGCAGGGAATGGCTACACCTTC. Encoded protein: CASSLVAGNGYTF. The chain couples TRBV7-9 to TRBJ1-2; weak D call: TRBD1 (5 bases). The CDR3 has 13 amino acids. CDR1 is SEHNR and CDR2 is FQNEAQ in the germline V gene (reference sequence). Trimming took 1 base from V and 6 from J, leaving 9 bases between them.

The chain carries TRBV29-1 and TRBJ2-6; D perhaps matches TRBD1 (6 bases). Germline lookup yields CDR1 SQVTM and CDR2 ANQGSEA. V lost 6 bases and J 1 base, leaving 10 bases between the germline ends. The CDR3 extends over 14 amino acids. The CDR3 loop reads CSVEDRSGANVLTF. CDR3 nucleotides: TGCAGCGTAGAGGACAGATCTGGGGCCAACGTCCTGACTTTC.

The CDR3, as DNA: TGTGCCAGCTCACCTGGGACGCCCGAGACCCAGTACTTC. Translated: CASSPGTPETQYF. This sequence joins TRBV18 and TRBJ2-5, with D perhaps TRBD1 or TRBD2 (5 bases each). Germline lookup yields CDR1 KGHSH and CDR2 LQKENI. CDR3 length: 13 amino acids. With 3 bases removed from V and 5 bases from J, the gap between germline ends came to 10 bases.

This rearrangement joins TRBV6-5 to TRBJ1-1; D call uncertain. V dropped 5 bases and J dropped 6 bases, with 13 bases sitting between them. The germline gives CDR1 MNHEY, CDR2 SVGAGI. The CDR3 spans 13 residues. The CDR3 sequence is CASSPPTIPEAFF. CDR3 nucleotide sequence: TGTGCCAGCAGTCCTCCGACAATACCTGAAGCTTTCTTT.

The sample holds one count of this clone. The chain uses TRBV18 and TRBJ1-1, with 8 bases matching TRBD1. The CDR3 is 14 residues long. The germline CDR1 and CDR2 sequences are KGHSH and LQKENI. Unmatched junction bases numbered 3, after V lost 5 bases and J lost 1 base. The CDR3, as DNA: TGTGCCAGCTCAGAACAGGGGGAGAACACTGAAGCTTTCTTT. This codes for CASSEQGENTEAFF.